This entry lists 10 T cell receptor beta chains sequenced from one sample in a study of Ad26.COV2.S vaccination and SARS-CoV-2 variants. Here immunoSEQ multiplex PCR was the method, and the copy in TCRdb shows in-frame clones only, minus some. The sample holds 300,000 to 400,000 clones, around 89% seen once. Treatment denoted: around 19 received Ad26.COV2.S at low or high dose, single or two shots; roughly five received placebo; per-sample allocation not given. Day 63 after the first injection of vaccine or placebo was the sampling time. Source: peripheral blood, taken in a trial of Ad26.COV2.S vaccine versus placebo. These receptor sequences come from a person between 18 and 65 years old who received the Ad26.COV2.S COVID-19 vaccine or a placebo.

This chain links TRBV27 with TRBJ1-5, with 7 nucleotides matching TRBD1. Trimming took 4 bases from V and 7 from J; bases not matched to a gene: 7. CDR3 length: 14 amino acids. Germline CDR1 reads MNHEY; CDR2 reads SMNVEV (reference sequence). The CDR3 DNA reads TGTGCCAGCAGTTCGACAGGGACGGGCCAGCCCCAGCATTTT. Encoded protein: CASSSTGTGQPQHF.

As to this clone: The sample contains more than one DNA sequence encoding this CDR3. The chain employs TRBV5-1 and TRBJ1-1; TRBD1 aligns across 9 bases. The germline CDR1 and CDR2 sequences are SGHRS and YFSETQ. The CDR3 covers 15 residues. The trim removed 0 bases at V and 2 bases at J, leaving 2 bases unmatched. CDR3 in amino acids: CASSLGGQGNTEAFF. The CDR3 nucleotides are TGCGCCAGCAGCTTGGGGGGACAGGGAAACACTGAAGCTTTCTTT.

This clone was found a few times. The V and J genes are TRBV24-1 and TRBJ2-7; maybe TRBD2 (5 bases). The CDR3 is made up of 14 amino acids. The germline V and J ends were trimmed by 3 bases and 7 bases, with 15 bases remaining between them. Per the germline V gene, CDR1 is KGHDR and CDR2 is SFDVKD. The CDR3 DNA follows: TGTGCCACCAGTGATGAGGGCTTCCCCCAGGAGCAGTACTTC. Translation: CATSDEGFPQEQYF.

CDR3 nucleotides: TGTGCCAGCAGCGCGGGACAGGGGGTCACCGGGGAGCTGTTTTTT. This sequence encodes CASSAGQGVTGELFF. V gene TRBV9 combines with J gene TRBJ2-2; 11 bases align to TRBD1. This CDR3 comprises 15 residues. Germline V gene sequence: CDR1 SGDLS, CDR2 YYNGEE. The V segment lost 3 bases and the J segment 4 bases; nucleotides outside the gene matches: 2.

The rearrangement links TRBV7-9 to TRBJ1-6; TRBD1 matches at 9 bases. V trimming: 5 bases; J trimming: 10 bases; junction bases outside the gene matches: 6. The CDR3 is 14 residues long. Germline-derived CDR1 and CDR2 are SEHNR and FQNEAQ (reference sequence). As DNA, the CDR3 is TGTGCCAGCAGCGTACAGGGGGCACGATCACCCCTCCACTTT. Translating gives CASSVQGARSPLHF.

The chain links TRBV14 to TRBJ1-1; possibly TRBD1 for D (5 bases). The V gene lost 6 bases and the J gene lost 5 bases, with 16 bases spanning the gap. CDR1 is SGHDN, CDR2 FVKESK, per germline. CDR3 length equals 14 residues. The CDR3 DNA sequence: TGTGCCAGCAGTTGGGCAGGGCGGGAAACTGAAGCTTTCTTT. It codes for CASSWAGRETEAFF.

The chain joins TRBV6-2 or TRBV6-3 to TRBJ2-1; TRBD2 agrees at 7 bases. The germline CDR1 and CDR2 sequences are MNHEY and SVGEGT. J gave up 3 bases and V 0 bases, and 2 bases lay outside the gene matches. The CDR3 runs to 15 residues. In DNA form, the CDR3 reads TGTGCCAGCAGTTACTCCCCTAGCGGCTACAATGAGCAGTTCTTC. Residues: CASSYSPSGYNEQFF.

The rearrangement uses TRBV5-4 and TRBJ1-5; D might be TRBD1 (6 bases). CDR1 and CDR2 from the germline V gene are SGHNT and YYREEE (reference sequence). The CDR3 spans 13 residues. The germline V and J ends were trimmed by 5 bases and 7 bases, with 13 bases remaining between them. CDR3 sequence (DNA): TGTGCCAGCAGTTCCGAGGGGGAGCAGCCCCAGCATTTT. This gives the protein CASSSEGEQPQHF.

This clone was seen a single time. The rearrangement links TRBV19 to TRBJ1-4; the match to TRBD1 covers 9 bases. V lost 5 bases, J lost 3 bases, and 4 bases stayed unmatched. The CDR3 sequence is 15 residues long. CDR1 is LNHDA, CDR2 SQIVND, per germline (reference sequence). As DNA, the CDR3 is TGTGCCAGTAGTTCATACAGGGGGCCTAATGAAAAACTGTTTTTT. Translation: CASSSYRGPNEKLFF.

The chain links TRBV6-5 to TRBJ1-3; D remains ambiguous. The CDR3 is 14 residues long. Trimming removed 6 bases at V and 6 bases at J, with 15 bases between. Looked up from germline, CDR1 is MNHEY and CDR2 is SVGAGI. CDR3 amino acids: CASRPPGEANTIYF. The CDR3 DNA reads TGTGCCAGCAGACCCCCCGGCGAGGCAAACACCATATATTTT.